These 20 T cell receptor beta chains were all obtained from the same sample, sequenced in a study of T cells in localized non-small cell lung cancer. Generated by immunoSEQ multiplex PCR, the TCRdb table keeps only in-frame clones and is missing some. The sample records about 45,000 clones, approximately 81% being singletons. The sample here was peripheral blood mononuclear cells, taken before any cancer treatment. The receptors come from a man aged 35-69 years with stage III lung adenocarcinoma.

V is TRBV19 and J is TRBJ2-7; possible D gene TRBD2, 6 bases. Per germline, CDR1 LNHDA and CDR2 SQIVND (reference sequence). The CDR3 has 16 residues. V was pared by 3 bases and J by 0 bases, with 15 bases between. The CDR3 DNA reads TGTGCCAGTAGTATTGGAGGGTTCGGGGACTCCTACGAGCAGTACTTC. This translates into CASSIGGFGDSYEQYF.

The rearrangement links TRBV11-2 to TRBJ2-3, with 10 nucleotides matching TRBD1. This CDR3 is built from 15 residues. V gave up 7 bases and J gave up 4 bases; unmatched junction bases: 8. Germline V gene sequence: CDR1 SGHAT, CDR2 FQNNGV. CDR3 sequence: CASNSAGQGSDTQYF. CDR3 sequence (DNA): TGTGCCAGCAACTCCGCGGGACAGGGGTCAGATACGCAGTATTTT.

This chain's CDR3 is CASSEGVDTQYF. CDR3 coding DNA: TGCGCCAGCAGTGAGGGGGTCGATACGCAGTATTTT. The chain recombines TRBV10-1 with TRBJ2-3; no firm D call. CDR1 and CDR2 (germline): WNHNN, SYGVQD (reference sequence). The CDR3 spans 12 residues. Trimming pared 2 bases from V and 6 bases from J, leaving 6 bases between.

The chain uses TRBV5-1 and TRBJ1-1; 8 bases fit TRBD1. From germline, CDR1 is SGHRS and CDR2 YFSETQ. V lost 2 bases and J lost 3; bases outside the gene matches: 12. This CDR3 region has 17 residues. The CDR3 protein is CASSFLPGGTSHTEAFF. CDR3 bases: TGCGCCAGCAGCTTTCTCCCAGGGGGCACCTCCCACACTGAAGCTTTCTTT.

This rearrangement joins TRBV5-6 to TRBJ2-7; TRBD1 might be the D (6 bases). The ends were cut back, 4 bases at V and 2 bases at J, with 10 bases in the middle. CDR1 and CDR2 from the germline V gene are SGHDT and YYEEEE. The CDR3 sequence is 13 residues long. The CDR3 DNA reads as TGTGCCAGCAGCCGGGACATACCCTACGAGCAGTACTTC. This gives the protein CASSRDIPYEQYF.

The genes are TRBV14 and TRBJ2-3; D unresolved. The CDR3 is 14 residues long. Between the trimmed V and J ends, which lost 0 bases and 9 bases, there was a span of 13 bases. Germline V CDR1 and CDR2: SGHDN, FVKESK. CDR3 region: CASSQEILVGTQYF. The CDR3 DNA is TGTGCCAGCAGCCAAGAAATTCTGGTGGGAACGCAGTATTTT.

V is TRBV14 and J is TRBJ2-4; D uncertain. The germline CDR1 and CDR2 sequences are SGHDN and FVKESK. CDR3 size: 14 residues. V was shortened by 2 bases and J by 8 bases, with 13 bases between the two germline ends. CDR3 nucleotides: TGTGCCAGCAGCCAACTAGGGCGGCCACACATTCAGTACTTC. It is translated as CASSQLGRPHIQYF.

This clone came up a few times. The chain uses TRBV5-8 and TRBJ2-7; D might be TRBD2 (5 bases). The length of the CDR3 is 14 residues. V was clipped by 0 bases and J by 5 bases, with 12 bases between them. Germline values: CDR1 SGHTS, CDR2 YDEGEE. The DNA of the CDR3 is TGTGCCAGCAGCTTGGACGGGGAACCGCACGAGCAGTACTTC. Its protein is CASSLDGEPHEQYF.

V usage is TRBV27 and J usage is TRBJ2-3, with D tentatively TRBD2 (5 bases). Germline V gives CDR1 MNHEY, CDR2 SMNVEV (reference sequence). The V end lost 0 bases, the J end lost 3 bases, and 13 bases lay between the germline ends. The CDR3 is made up of 16 amino acids. Written as DNA, the CDR3 is TGTGCCAGCAGTTTATCTCGGACCGGCGGGACAGATACGCAGTATTTT. It specifies CASSLSRTGGTDTQYF.

V usage is TRBV6-6 and J usage is TRBJ1-5, with TRBD1 matching over 10 bases. V lost 2 bases, J lost 6 bases, and 7 bases stayed unmatched. The CDR3 is 16 amino acids. Germline CDR1 and CDR2: MNHNY and SVGAGI (reference sequence). In DNA, the CDR3 is TGTGCCAGCAGTTACGGGGGGACAGGGGTTTTTCAGCCCCAGCATTTT. The encoded protein is CASSYGGTGVFQPQHF.

Here the CDR3 reads CASSLDRGWITGELFF. The CDR3 bases are TGTGCCAGCAGCTTGGATCGCGGGTGGATCACCGGGGAGCTGTTTTTT. This chain links TRBV5-5 with TRBJ2-2; the D gene is possibly TRBD2 (5 bases). The CDR3 consists of 16 residues. Germline loops: CDR1 SGHKS, CDR2 YYEKEE (reference sequence). The ends were cut back, 0 bases at V and 4 bases at J, with 13 bases in the middle.

This chain joins TRBV5-1 and TRBJ2-1; D call uncertain. V gave up 1 base and J gave up 5 bases, with 19 bases separating them. From germline, CDR1 is SGHRS and CDR2 YFSETQ. There are 17 residues in the CDR3. CDR3 residues: CASSLYRVGSQNNEQFF. For the CDR3, the DNA is TGCGCCAGCAGCTTGTATAGGGTCGGGTCCCAAAACAATGAGCAGTTCTTC. The complete variable domain, with remaining parts taken from reference TRBV5-1 and TRBJ2-1, reads KAGVTQTPRYLIKTRGQQVTLSCSPISGHRSVSWYQQTPGQGLQFLFEYFSETQRNKGNFPGRFSGRQFSNSRSEMNVSTLELGDSALYLCASSLYRVGSQNNEQFFGPGTRLTVL.

The V and J genes are TRBV30 and TRBJ2-7, with TRBD1 identical over 7 bases. CDR3 length: 13 amino acids. Germline loops: CDR1 GTSNPN, CDR2 SVGIG (reference sequence). Trimming took 5 bases from V and 0 from J; bases not matched to a gene: 4. This CDR3 is CAWGRQGSYEQYF. For the CDR3, the DNA is TGTGCCTGGGGGAGACAGGGCTCCTACGAGCAGTACTTC.

The rearrangement joins TRBV28 to TRBJ1-2; D remains unclear. The CDR3 has 12 amino acids. CDR1 is MDHEN and CDR2 is SYDVKM in the germline V gene. V was pared by 5 bases and J by 3 bases, with 7 bases between. DNA of the CDR3: TGTGCCAGCAGTCTCGCGGACTATGGCTACACCTTC. This encodes CASSLADYGYTF.

This clone appeared once. The chain employs TRBV9 and TRBJ2-1, with D unclear. This CDR3 has 13 amino acids. From germline, CDR1 is SGDLS and CDR2 YYNGEE. Trimming took off 5 bases at V and 0 bases at J, with 6 bases between the two ends. In DNA, the CDR3 is TGTGCCAGCAGTGAAAGCTCCTACAATGAGCAGTTCTTC. It translates to CASSESSYNEQFF.

The chain combines TRBV7-2 with TRBJ2-1; D might be TRBD1 (5 bases). The CDR3 loop spans 15 amino acids. Between the trimmed V and J ends, which lost 5 bases and 0 bases, there was a span of 11 bases. Germline-derived CDR1 and CDR2 are SGHTA and FQGNSA. CDR3 region: CASSPQGSSYNEQFF. CDR3 bases: TGTGCCAGCAGCCCCCAGGGTAGCTCCTACAATGAGCAGTTCTTC. Filled out from reference TRBV7-2 and TRBJ2-1, the complete variable domain reads GAGVSQSPSNKVTEKGKDVELRCDPISGHTALYWYRQSLGQGLEFLIYFQGNSAPDKSGLPSDRFSAERTGGSVSTLTIQRTQQEDSAVYLCASSPQGSSYNEQFFGPGTRLTVL.

The rearrangement uses TRBV6-6 and TRBJ2-5, with D possibly TRBD2 on 5 matching bases. The CDR3 runs to 14 residues. Looked up from germline, CDR1 is MNHNY and CDR2 is SVGAGI (reference sequence). Trimming removed 0 bases from V and 5 bases from J, with 10 bases in between. In nucleotides, the CDR3 is TGTGCCAGCAGTTACTCAGTCTCGGGGGAGACCCAGTACTTC. It specifies CASSYSVSGETQYF.

V gene TRBV6-6 combines with J gene TRBJ2-5; TRBD2 agrees at 8 bases. Germline-derived CDR1 and CDR2 are MNHNY and SVGAGI (reference sequence). The CDR3 extends over 14 amino acids. Trimming at V came to 6 bases and at J to 7 bases, leaving 10 bases not matched to a gene. CDR3 sequence: CASREYGGGVTQYF. CDR3 nucleotides: TGTGCCAGCAGGGAATACGGGGGGGGCGTGACCCAGTACTTC.

The V gene is TRBV6-6, the J gene TRBJ2-2; D unclear. CDR3 length: 14 residues. The V end was cut by 0 bases, the J end by 5 bases, with 7 bases between. CDR1 is MNHNY, CDR2 SVGAGI, per germline (reference sequence). CDR3 DNA sequence: TGTGCCAGCAGTTACTCAAAAGGAACCGGGGAGCTGTTTTTT. Residues: CASSYSKGTGELFF.

The chain recombines TRBV7-2 with TRBJ2-5, with 8 bases that match TRBD2. After removal of 2 bases from V and 6 bases from J, the junction contained 14 bases not matched to a gene. This CDR3 has 17 amino acids. Germline V gene sequence: CDR1 SGHTA, CDR2 FQGNSA. CDR3 bases: TGTGCCAGCAGCTTACGTCAAATAGCGGGGAGGAGGAAGACCCAGTACTTC. It specifies CASSLRQIAGRRKTQYF.